This T cell receptor (beta chain) is drawn from a study of T cells after yellow fever vaccination. This clonotype was detected only a few times. What it binds is unknown. A process of 5'RACE template switching, which added a universal primer site and UMIs, was used to make TCR cDNA. TCRdb itself ran the 5' RACE reads through MiXCR, one entry per CDR3 protein. The sample consists of around 360,000 distinct CDR3 sequences, roughly 11% of them appearing once. Study-wide results and caveats: CD4 and CD8 compartments shared a small share of clonotypes, likely from convergent recombination.

CDR1 is SQVTM and CDR2 is ANQGSEA in the germline V gene. The germline V and J ends were trimmed by 6 bases and 8 bases, with 13 bases remaining between them. The CDR3 runs 12 residues. The chain links TRBV29-1 to TRBJ1-4, with D possibly being TRBD1 (5 bases). Sequenced here: PBMCs, sampled on the day of the first yellow fever vaccination. This receptor was taken from a man between 18 and 35 years old who received the YFV17D yellow fever vaccine. As DNA, the CDR3 is TGCAGCGTCGGCGGGGGTGGGGAAAAACTGTTTTTT. Translation: CSVGGGGEKLFF.